This T cell receptor (beta chain) was retrieved from a study of blood T cell repertoires in COVID-19. Study-wide context: Acute-phase and convalescent COVID-19 samples originated in the United States, Italy and Spain. The cDNA or gDNA used as material had been derived from T cells, B-cell-depleted T cells, or PBMCs.

Original data processing: The assay estimated nucleated cells by amplifying reference gene primers. Assay used: immunoSEQ multiplex PCR; TCRdb lists only in-frame clones, some missing. The V and J calls and the clone size are those of that table, but D and trimming were determined from the DNA. The data hold about 54,000 clones, with about nine tenths observed a single time. The CDR3 contains 16 residues. In germline, CDR1 is SGHTA, CDR2 FQGTGA. V lost 4 bases to trimming and J lost 4 bases; unmatched junction nucleotides: 9. Sample: peripheral blood. This sequence joins TRBV7-3 and TRBJ2-5, with 10 positions matching TRBD1. This clonotype originated in a woman aged 55-70 years with active or convalescent COVID-19. CDR3 nucleotide sequence: TGTGCCAGCAGCTCCCGGACAGGGGGTTCCGGAGAGACCCAGTACTTC. The encoded protein is CASSSRTGGSGETQYF.